The 24 T cell receptor beta chains below come from one sample, sequenced in a study of T cells after yellow fever vaccination. TCRdb itself ran the 5' RACE reads through MiXCR, one entry per CDR3 protein. In the table there are 300,000 or so distinct CDR3 sequences, 10% to 15% of which are singletons. This sample comprised CD4+ T cells sorted from PBMCs, obtained 45 days after the yellow fever booster vaccination. These receptors originate from a man aged 25 to 45 who received the YFV17D yellow fever vaccine.

This clonotype was recorded a few times. The chain links TRBV6-5 to TRBJ2-7; D unresolved. V was shortened by 5 bases and J by 2 bases, with 13 bases between the two germline ends. Germline V gene data show CDR1 as MNHEY and CDR2 as SVGAGI. The CDR3 loop spans 14 amino acids. CDR3 bases: TGTGCCAGCAGTAACGACGGCGGCCCCTACGAGCAGTACTTC. Translation: CASSNDGGPYEQYF.

The chain joins TRBV4-3 to TRBJ1-4; TRBD1 agrees at 8 bases. The ends lost 0 bases at V and 6 bases at J; junction bases unmatched: 9. This CDR3 is built from 17 residues. Per germline, CDR1 LGHNA and CDR2 YSLEER. Here the CDR3 DNA reads TGCGCCAGCAGCCAAGATGGGGTCAGGGGGCAATATGAAAAACTGTTTTTT. Its protein product is CASSQDGVRGQYEKLFF.

This clonotype was picked up a small number of times. V and J are TRBV4-1 and TRBJ1-2; D uncertain. Germline V lookup: CDR1 MGHRA, CDR2 YSYEKL. The CDR3 spans 13 residues. V lost 4 bases and J lost 5, with 11 bases in between. Written as DNA, the CDR3 is TGCGCCAGCAGCCGAATCGGGCTTTATGGCTACACCTTC. Amino acid sequence: CASSRIGLYGYTF.

This clonotype was picked up a small number of times. V usage is TRBV7-2 and J usage is TRBJ2-3; 8 nucleotides match TRBD2. The germline V gene encodes CDR1 SGHTA and CDR2 FQGNSA. V was clipped by 2 bases and J by 5 bases; unmatched bases: 12. The CDR3 spans 17 residues. DNA for the CDR3: TGTGCCAGCAGCTTATCGGGCGGGCGAGCGGGAGAAGATACGCAGTATTTT. Translation: CASSLSGGRAGEDTQYF.

This clonotype has just a few counts. This chain joins TRBV7-9 and TRBJ2-7; 7 nucleotides match TRBD1. Germline CDR1 is SEHNR and CDR2 is FQNEAQ (reference sequence). V shed 4 bases, J shed 0 bases, and the junction held 6 bases outside the gene matches. The CDR3 has 15 residues. The CDR3 coding sequence is TGTGCCAGCAGCTATACCGGGACAGCCTCCTACGAGCAGTACTTC. Translating gives CASSYTGTASYEQYF.

In its sample, this clonotype was seen many times. The chain is built from TRBV28 and TRBJ2-7; perhaps TRBD2 as D (5 bases). With 10 bases removed from V and 0 bases from J, the gap between germline ends came to 13 bases. This CDR3 is 13 amino acids long. CDR1 MDHEN and CDR2 SYDVKM come from the germline V gene. In DNA form, the CDR3 reads TGTGCCACCCTGGACTGGGACTCCTACGAGCAGTACTTC. Protein: CATLDWDSYEQYF.

This clonotype was recorded many times. The V call is TRBV14, the J call TRBJ1-2; D unresolved. The germline V and J ends were trimmed by 0 bases and 8 bases, with 7 bases remaining between them. Per germline, CDR1 SGHDN and CDR2 FVKESK. The CDR3 is 12 amino acids. CDR3 sequence (DNA): TGTGCCAGCAGCCAAGATATGAGGGGCTACACCTTC. This sequence encodes CASSQDMRGYTF.

The chain employs TRBV29-1 and TRBJ2-3, with a weak D call TRBD2 (5 bases). In germline, CDR1 is SQVTM, CDR2 ANQGSEA. CDR3 size: 13 residues. The germline V and J ends were trimmed by 6 bases and 4 bases, with 14 bases remaining between them. The CDR3 protein is CSVRGVPPDTQYF. The CDR3 coding sequence is TGCAGCGTCCGGGGTGTCCCCCCAGATACGCAGTATTTT.

This chain connects TRBV12-3 or TRBV12-4 to TRBJ1-2, with D possibly being TRBD1 (5 bases). The CDR3 runs to 13 residues. Trimming removed 3 bases at V and 2 bases at J, with 7 bases between. The CDR3 spells CASSLHRNYGYTF. CDR3 nucleotides: TGTGCCAGCAGTTTGCACAGGAACTATGGCTACACCTTC.

J is TRBJ1-4 and V is TRBV7-8, with D uncertain. The V and J ends lost 5 bases and 2 bases respectively, with 9 bases between them. Germline CDR1 is SGHVS and CDR2 is FQNEAQ. The CDR3 covers 14 residues. CDR3 DNA sequence: TGTGCCAGCAGCCCCTCCGGGACTAATGAAAAACTGTTTTTT. It translates to CASSPSGTNEKLFF.

This chain connects TRBV9 to TRBJ2-7, with TRBD2 matching 7 bases. V shed 10 bases, J shed 3 bases, and the junction held 22 bases outside the gene matches. CDR3 length: 17 amino acids. The germline gives CDR1 SGDLS, CDR2 YYNGEE. Here the CDR3 DNA reads TGTGCCCGGTCAAACGGAGCGGGACCTCTGTACGACTACGAGCAGTACTTC. Translating it yields CARSNGAGPLYDYEQYF.

A few counts support this clonotype. The chain uses TRBV6-1 and TRBJ2-5; 10 bases map to TRBD1. Germline-derived CDR1 and CDR2 are MNHNS and SASEGT. V shed 5 bases and J 4 bases; nucleotides not matched to a gene: 16. The CDR3 contains 18 residues. CDR3 in DNA: TGTGCCAGCAGTCCGGGGATTCGCGGGACAGGGGTTGGAGAGACCCAGTACTTC. Translation: CASSPGIRGTGVGETQYF.

This clonotype showed up many times. The chain couples TRBV7-3 to TRBJ2-2; no reliable D call. Germline V gene lookup returns CDR1 SGHTA and CDR2 FQGTGA. The CDR3 loop spans 13 amino acids. V dropped 1 base and J dropped 4 bases, with 4 bases sitting between them. The CDR3 protein is CASSLRGTGELFF. In DNA form, the CDR3 reads TGTGCCAGCAGCTTAAGGGGCACCGGGGAGCTGTTTTTT.

In this sample, this clonotype turned up a few times. This sequence joins TRBV20-1 and TRBJ2-1; 7 bases fit TRBD2. The CDR3 runs to 14 residues. Per germline, CDR1 DFQATT and CDR2 SNEGSKA (reference sequence). Losses at the gene ends were 0 bases for V and 9 bases for J; bases not matched to a gene: 8. The CDR3: CSARDSVAGVEQFF. For the CDR3, the DNA is TGCAGTGCTAGAGATTCGGTGGCGGGAGTTGAGCAGTTCTTC.

This chain uses TRBV6-5 with TRBJ2-4; 7 bases fit TRBD2. J gave up 5 bases and V 0 bases, and 4 bases lay outside the gene matches. The CDR3 covers 15 residues. Germline lookup yields CDR1 MNHEY and CDR2 SVGAGI. DNA of the CDR3: TGTGCCAGCAGTTACTCGGCGGGGGTCCAAAACATTCAGTACTTC. It yields the protein CASSYSAGVQNIQYF.

This clonotype has only a few counts. This chain links TRBV30 with TRBJ2-2; tentatively, D is TRBD2 (6 bases). This CDR3 is built from 14 residues. The V gene's germline CDR1 is GTSNPN and CDR2 SVGIG (reference sequence). V gave up 8 bases and J gave up 4 bases, with 17 bases separating them. The CDR3 protein is CAAIPGVATGELFF. CDR3 DNA sequence: TGTGCCGCCATCCCGGGAGTCGCCACCGGGGAGCTGTTTTTT.

This clonotype was detected many times. This chain uses TRBV5-6 with TRBJ2-7, with 8 bases aligning to TRBD1. V shed 4 bases, J shed 3 bases, and the junction held 0 bases outside the gene matches. The CDR3 runs to 12 residues. Germline V gene data show CDR1 as SGHDT and CDR2 as YYEEEE. The DNA for the CDR3 is TGTGCCAGCAGCACAGGGGGCTACGAGCAGTACTTC. Translating it yields CASSTGGYEQYF.

This rearrangement joins TRBV7-9 to TRBJ1-3, with unresolved D. There are 14 residues in the CDR3. The V gene lost 5 bases and the J gene lost 4 bases, with 12 bases spanning the gap. Germline lookup yields CDR1 SEHNR and CDR2 FQNEAQ (reference sequence). CDR3 sequence: CASSPTLGGNTIYF. CDR3 nucleotides: TGTGCCAGCAGCCCAACGCTAGGAGGAAACACCATATATTTT.

The V call is TRBV3-1, the J call TRBJ2-4; tentatively, D is TRBD1 or TRBD2 (5 bases each). The germline V and J ends were trimmed by 0 bases and 8 bases, with 5 bases remaining between them. This CDR3 has 12 amino acids. In germline, CDR1 is LGHDT, CDR2 YNNKEL (reference sequence). CDR3 amino acids: CASSQEGDIQYF. The CDR3, as DNA: TGTGCCAGCAGCCAAGAGGGGGACATTCAGTACTTC.

This clonotype was seen more than once but under ten times. V gene TRBV25-1 combines with J gene TRBJ2-1, with no clear D. The V gene lost 6 bases and the J gene lost 2 bases, with 11 bases spanning the gap. This CDR3 region has 14 residues. The germline gives CDR1 MGHDK, CDR2 SYGVNS. The CDR3 bases are TGTGCCAGCAGCGAGGAACGCCCCTACAATGAGCAGTTCTTC. This encodes CASSEERPYNEQFF.

This clonotype was recorded at least ten times. V and J are TRBV5-1 and TRBJ2-7; D ambiguous. Deletions cut 1 base from V and 0 bases from J, with 5 bases between. The CDR3 is 13 residues long. Germline CDR1 is SGHRS and CDR2 is YFSETQ. The CDR3 DNA reads TGCGCCAGCAGCTTGTGGGCCTCCTACGAGCAGTACTTC. Protein: CASSLWASYEQYF.

This clonotype was picked up many times. This chain uses TRBV10-2 with TRBJ2-5, with D perhaps matching TRBD1 (6 bases). Germline CDR1 WSHSY, CDR2 SAAADI. The V end was cut by 3 bases, the J end by 2 bases, with 10 bases between. The CDR3 contains 14 residues. The CDR3 spells CASSEQGGQETQYF. As DNA, the CDR3 is TGCGCCAGCAGTGAACAGGGTGGGCAAGAGACCCAGTACTTC.

The chain carries TRBV19 and TRBJ1-2; D not resolved. CDR1 and CDR2 (germline): LNHDA, SQIVND (reference sequence). The V gene lost 5 bases and the J gene lost 1 base, with 8 bases spanning the gap. The CDR3 has 13 residues. In DNA form, the CDR3 reads TGTGCCAGTAGTTCGCGGGGTAACTATGGCTACACCTTC. It is translated as CASSSRGNYGYTF.

This clonotype was observed a few times. The chain is built from TRBV5-1 and TRBJ2-1; no clear D. Trimming stripped 4 bases from V and 9 bases from J, with 8 bases between. Germline CDR1 SGHRS, CDR2 YFSETQ. The CDR3 has 11 amino acids. CDR3 amino acids: CASSDGSEQFF. In nucleotides, the CDR3 is TGCGCCAGCAGCGACGGCTCTGAGCAGTTCTTC. The complete variable domain, with remaining parts taken from reference TRBV5-1 and TRBJ2-1, reads KAGVTQTPRYLIKTRGQQVTLSCSPISGHRSVSWYQQTPGQGLQFLFEYFSETQRNKGNFPGRFSGRQFSNSRSEMNVSTLELGDSALYLCASSDGSEQFFGPGTRLTVL.